This TCR beta chain was identified in a study of identifying expanded T cells in peripheral blood. Study-wide findings and caveats: Differentially abundant clones: 1 to 1.5 between replicates, around 16 at approximately two weeks, more than 18 at four. Clone count variance between roughly 2-week samples rose with total template count.

Collection occurred without any documented infections or immune events in donors. This clone ranks as medium-sized. Its specificity is unknown. This table comes from immunoSEQ multiplex PCR, and its TCRdb copy is limited to in-frame clones, with some not included. Of 60,000 to 80,000 clones listed, 85% to 90% were seen once; the top ten hold 3.3%. V dropped 5 bases and J dropped 7; count of bases not matched to a gene: 6. The CDR3 spans 13 residues. CDR1 is SGHDT and CDR2 is YYEEEE in the germline V gene. This clonotype was obtained from a person aged 18 to 70 in good health. Sequenced material: blood. The chain combines TRBV5-6 with TRBJ1-2, with 9 bases identical to TRBD1. This CDR3 reads CASRAGTGSGYTF. CDR3 sequence (DNA): TGTGCCAGCAGGGCCGGGACAGGGAGTGGCTACACCTTC.